Following are 5 T cell receptor beta chains from one sample sequenced in a study of glioma-infiltrating T cells after dendritic cell vaccination. Libraries were prepared by immunoSEQ multiplex PCR; TCRdb keeps only in-frame clonotypes and omits some of them. The sample has more than 100,000 clones, roughly 79% seen once. Sequenced material: blood, taken before dendritic cell vaccination. Source of these receptors: a human donor with glioblastoma.

This clone was counted a few times. The chain has TRBV6-6 and TRBJ2-7, with 9 bases that match TRBD1. Losses at the gene ends were 6 bases for V and 5 bases for J; bases not matched to a gene: 5. CDR1 is MNHNY and CDR2 is SVGAGI in the germline V gene (reference sequence). The CDR3 totals 13 residues. CDR3 nucleotide sequence: TGTGCCAGCAGCCGGGGACAGGGTAACGAGCAGTACTTC. Residues: CASSRGQGNEQYF.

The V gene is TRBV9, the J gene TRBJ2-2; D might be TRBD2 (6 bases). Trimming removed 7 bases from V and 1 base from J, with 14 bases in between. CDR1 SGDLS and CDR2 YYNGEE come from the germline V gene. The CDR3 sequence is 15 residues long. The CDR3 coding sequence is TGTGCCAGCGGGCGGGGTACACTGAACACCGGGGAGCTGTTTTTT. Encoded protein: CASGRGTLNTGELFF.

This clone was found many times. The rearrangement links TRBV6-6 to TRBJ1-3; D is ambiguous. Germline loops: CDR1 MNHNY, CDR2 SVGAGI (reference sequence). The V end was cut by 2 bases, the J end by 8 bases, with 7 bases between. The CDR3 is 12 residues long. The CDR3 DNA reads as TGTGCCAGCAGTTACCGGGTCGACACCATATATTTT. Translation gives CASSYRVDTIYF.

The genes are TRBV11-2 and TRBJ1-1; 11 bases line up with TRBD1. Germline assignment: CDR1 SGHAT and CDR2 FQNNGV. The CDR3 contains 14 residues. The ends lost 0 bases at V and 11 bases at J; junction bases unmatched: 5. CDR3 amino acids: CASSLERGTGGAFF. The CDR3, as DNA: TGTGCCAGCAGCTTAGAGAGGGGGACAGGGGGTGCTTTCTTT.

This clone came up once. The V gene is TRBV2, the J gene TRBJ1-5, with D possibly TRBD1 on 5 matching bases. The germline V gene has CDR1 SNHLY and CDR2 FYNNEI. Trimming removed 7 bases from V and 3 bases from J, with 19 bases in between. The CDR3 length is 16 residues. The CDR3 reads CASNKLEGHTNQPQHF. CDR3 coding DNA: TGTGCCAGCAACAAATTGGAGGGGCATACCAATCAGCCCCAGCATTTT.